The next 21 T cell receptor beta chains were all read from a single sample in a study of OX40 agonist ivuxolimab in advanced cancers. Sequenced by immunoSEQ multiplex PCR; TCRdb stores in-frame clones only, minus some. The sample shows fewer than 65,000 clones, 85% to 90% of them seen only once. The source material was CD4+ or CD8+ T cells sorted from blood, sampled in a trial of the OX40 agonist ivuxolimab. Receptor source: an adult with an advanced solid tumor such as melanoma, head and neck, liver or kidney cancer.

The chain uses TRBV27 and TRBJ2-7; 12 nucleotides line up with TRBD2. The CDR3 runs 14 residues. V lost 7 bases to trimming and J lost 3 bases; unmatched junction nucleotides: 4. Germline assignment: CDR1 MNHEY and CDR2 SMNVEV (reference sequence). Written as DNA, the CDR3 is TGTGCCAGCACCCGGACTAGCGGGAACTACGAGCAGTACTTC. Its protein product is CASTRTSGNYEQYF.

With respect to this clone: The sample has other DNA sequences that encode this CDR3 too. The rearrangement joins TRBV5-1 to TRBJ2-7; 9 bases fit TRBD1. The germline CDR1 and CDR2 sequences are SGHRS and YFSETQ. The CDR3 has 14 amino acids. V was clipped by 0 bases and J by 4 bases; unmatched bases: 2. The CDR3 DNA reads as TGCGCCAGCAGCTTGGGGGACAGGGCATACGAGCAGTACTTC. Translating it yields CASSLGDRAYEQYF.

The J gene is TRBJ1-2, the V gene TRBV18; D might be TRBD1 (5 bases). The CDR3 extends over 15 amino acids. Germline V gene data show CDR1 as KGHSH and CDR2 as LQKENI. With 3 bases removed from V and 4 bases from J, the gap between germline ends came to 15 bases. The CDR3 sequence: CASSPGAETAYGYTF. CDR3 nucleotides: TGTGCCAGCTCACCTGGCGCCGAGACAGCCTATGGCTACACCTTC.

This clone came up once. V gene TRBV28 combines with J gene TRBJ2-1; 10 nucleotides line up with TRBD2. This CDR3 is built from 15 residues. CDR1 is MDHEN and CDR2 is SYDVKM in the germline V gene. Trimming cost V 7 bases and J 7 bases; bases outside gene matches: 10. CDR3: CASTPPGLAANEQFF. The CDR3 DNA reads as TGTGCCAGCACCCCCCCCGGACTAGCGGCAAATGAGCAGTTCTTC. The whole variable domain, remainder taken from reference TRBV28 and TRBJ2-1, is DVKVTQSSRYLVKRTGEKVFLECVQDMDHENMFWYRQDPGLGLRLIYFSYDVKMKEKGDIPEGYSVSREKKERFSLILESASTNQTSMYLCASTPPGLAANEQFFGPGTRLTVL.

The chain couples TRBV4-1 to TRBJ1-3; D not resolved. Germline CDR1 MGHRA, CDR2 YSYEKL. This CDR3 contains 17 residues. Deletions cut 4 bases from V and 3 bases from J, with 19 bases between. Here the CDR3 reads CASSLSPTREGGNTIYF. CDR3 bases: TGCGCCAGCAGCCTTTCACCAACACGGGAAGGTGGAAACACCATATATTTT.

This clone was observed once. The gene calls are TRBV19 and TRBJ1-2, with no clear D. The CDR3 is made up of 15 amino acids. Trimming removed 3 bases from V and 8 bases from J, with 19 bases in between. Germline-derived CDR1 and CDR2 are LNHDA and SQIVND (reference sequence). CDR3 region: CASSIMGRRVYGYTF. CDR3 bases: TGTGCCAGTAGTATTATGGGCAGGAGGGTATACGGCTACACCTTC.

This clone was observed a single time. The CDR3 is CASNPDRGDYGYTF. In DNA, the CDR3 is TGTGCCAGCAATCCGGACAGGGGGGACTATGGCTACACCTTC. The V gene is TRBV2, the J gene TRBJ1-2; 10 bases are shared with TRBD1. This CDR3 is built from 14 residues. Germline trimming cut 7 bases from V and 3 bases from J; bases unmatched to any gene: 5. In germline, CDR1 is SNHLY, CDR2 FYNNEI.

The chain's CDR3 is CASSPTKQGIKTEAFF. The CDR3 DNA sequence: TGTGCCAGCAGCCCAACTAAACAGGGGATAAAAACTGAAGCTTTCTTT. The V gene is TRBV7-2, the J gene TRBJ1-1; TRBD1 matches 7 bases. J lost 5 bases, V lost 5 bases, and 14 bases had no gene match. The CDR3 covers 16 residues. Germline V gene data show CDR1 as SGHTA and CDR2 as FQGNSA.

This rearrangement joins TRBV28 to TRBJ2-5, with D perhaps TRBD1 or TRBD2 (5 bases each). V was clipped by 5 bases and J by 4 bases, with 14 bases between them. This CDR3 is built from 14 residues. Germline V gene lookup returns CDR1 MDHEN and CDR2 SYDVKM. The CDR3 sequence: CASSQGTDTETQYF. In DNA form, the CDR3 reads TGTGCCAGCAGTCAAGGGACGGATACAGAGACCCAGTACTTC.

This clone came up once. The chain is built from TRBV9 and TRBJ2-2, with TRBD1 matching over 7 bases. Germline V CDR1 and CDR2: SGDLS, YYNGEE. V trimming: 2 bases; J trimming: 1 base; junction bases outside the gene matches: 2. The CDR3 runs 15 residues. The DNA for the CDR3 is TGTGCCAGCAGCGTGGGACAGCTGAACACCGGGGAGCTGTTTTTT. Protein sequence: CASSVGQLNTGELFF. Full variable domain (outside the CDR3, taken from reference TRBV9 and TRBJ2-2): DSGVTQTPKHLITATGQRVTLRCSPRSGDLSVYWYQQSLDQGLQFLIQYYNGEERAKGNILERFSAQQFPDLHSELNLSSLELGDSALYFCASSVGQLNTGELFFGEGSRLTVL.

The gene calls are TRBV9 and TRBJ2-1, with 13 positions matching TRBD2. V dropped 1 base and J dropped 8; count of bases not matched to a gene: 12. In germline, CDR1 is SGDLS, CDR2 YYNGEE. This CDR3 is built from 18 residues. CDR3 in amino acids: CASSVRDRGTSGTHEQFF. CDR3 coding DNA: TGTGCCAGCAGCGTAAGGGATAGGGGGACTAGCGGGACCCATGAGCAGTTCTTC.

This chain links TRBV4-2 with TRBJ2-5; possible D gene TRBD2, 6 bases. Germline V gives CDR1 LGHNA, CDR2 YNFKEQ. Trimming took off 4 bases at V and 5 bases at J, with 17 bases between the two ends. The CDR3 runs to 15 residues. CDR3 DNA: TGTGCCAGCAGCCCGGGACTCCATAGCGAGGAGACCCAGTACTTC. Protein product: CASSPGLHSEETQYF.

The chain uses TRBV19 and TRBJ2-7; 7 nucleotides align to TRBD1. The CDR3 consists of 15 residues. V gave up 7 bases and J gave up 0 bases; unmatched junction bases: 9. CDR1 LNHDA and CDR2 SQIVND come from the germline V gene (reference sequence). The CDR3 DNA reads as TGTGCCAGTACCCAAGGGACAGAGAGCTCCTACGAGCAGTACTTC. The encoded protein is CASTQGTESSYEQYF. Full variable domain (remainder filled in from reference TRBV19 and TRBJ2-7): DGGITQSPKYLFRKEGQNVTLSCEQNLNHDAMYWYRQDPGQGLRLIYYSQIVNDFQKGDIAEGYSVSREKKESFPLTVTSAQKNPTAFYLCASTQGTESSYEQYFGPGTRLTVT.

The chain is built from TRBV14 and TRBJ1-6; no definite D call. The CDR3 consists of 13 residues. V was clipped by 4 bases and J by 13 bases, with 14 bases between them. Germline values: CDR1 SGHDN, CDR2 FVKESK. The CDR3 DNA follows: TGTGCCAGCAGCCGGGCCGGTTCAGCGCCCCTCCACTTT. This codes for CASSRAGSAPLHF.

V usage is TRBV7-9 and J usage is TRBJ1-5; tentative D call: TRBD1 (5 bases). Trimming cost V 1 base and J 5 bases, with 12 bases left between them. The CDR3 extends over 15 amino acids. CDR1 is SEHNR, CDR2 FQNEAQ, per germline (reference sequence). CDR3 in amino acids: CASSLGQSPYQPQHF. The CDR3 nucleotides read TGTGCCAGCAGCTTAGGACAGTCACCCTATCAGCCCCAGCATTTT.

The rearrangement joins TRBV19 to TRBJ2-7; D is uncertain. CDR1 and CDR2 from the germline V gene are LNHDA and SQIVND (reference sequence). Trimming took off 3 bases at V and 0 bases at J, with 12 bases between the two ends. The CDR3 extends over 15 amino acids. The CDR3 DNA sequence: TGTGCCAGTAGTATTGCCGGGCCTTCCTCCTACGAGCAGTACTTC. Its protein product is CASSIAGPSSYEQYF.

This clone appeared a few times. In DNA form, the CDR3 reads TGCGCCAGCAGCACGACAGGGGGGGGCTCCTACGAGCAGTACTTC. Its protein is CASSTTGGGSYEQYF. This rearrangement joins TRBV5-1 to TRBJ2-7; TRBD1 aligns across 9 bases. The germline gives CDR1 SGHRS, CDR2 YFSETQ. This CDR3 contains 15 residues. V lost 4 bases, J lost 0 bases, and 5 bases stayed unmatched.

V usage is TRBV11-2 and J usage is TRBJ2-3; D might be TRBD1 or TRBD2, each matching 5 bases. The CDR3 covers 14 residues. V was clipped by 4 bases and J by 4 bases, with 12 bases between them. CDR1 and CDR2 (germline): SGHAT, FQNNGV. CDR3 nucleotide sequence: TGTGCCAGCAGCTCCGGGGCAGTCGCAGATACGCAGTATTTT. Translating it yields CASSSGAVADTQYF. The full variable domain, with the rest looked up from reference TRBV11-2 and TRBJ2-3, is EAGVAQSPRYKIIEKRQSVAFWCNPISGHATLYWYQQILGQGPKLLIQFQNNGVVDDSQLPKDRFSAERLKGVDSTLKIQPAKLEDSAVYLCASSSGAVADTQYFGPGTRLTVL.

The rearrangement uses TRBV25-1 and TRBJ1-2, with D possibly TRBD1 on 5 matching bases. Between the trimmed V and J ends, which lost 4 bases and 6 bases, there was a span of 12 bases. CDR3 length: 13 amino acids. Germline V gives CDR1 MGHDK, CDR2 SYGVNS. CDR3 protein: CASSVRGSDGYTF. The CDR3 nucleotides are TGTGCCAGCAGTGTTCGGGGCTCTGATGGCTACACCTTC.

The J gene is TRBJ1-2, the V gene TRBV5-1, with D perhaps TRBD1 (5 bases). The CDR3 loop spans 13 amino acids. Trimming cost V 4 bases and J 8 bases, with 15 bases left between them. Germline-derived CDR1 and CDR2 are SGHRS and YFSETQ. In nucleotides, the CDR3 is TGCGCCAGCAGCCGGGGGTCAGGGAAAGGCTACACCTTC. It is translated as CASSRGSGKGYTF.

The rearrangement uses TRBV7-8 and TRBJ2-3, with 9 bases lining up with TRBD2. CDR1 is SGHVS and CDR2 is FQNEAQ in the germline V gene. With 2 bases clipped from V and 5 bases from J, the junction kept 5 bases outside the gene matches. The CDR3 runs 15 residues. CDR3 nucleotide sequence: TGTGCCAGCAGCTTACTAGCGGGACGGGTAGATACGCAGTATTTT. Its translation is CASSLLAGRVDTQYF.